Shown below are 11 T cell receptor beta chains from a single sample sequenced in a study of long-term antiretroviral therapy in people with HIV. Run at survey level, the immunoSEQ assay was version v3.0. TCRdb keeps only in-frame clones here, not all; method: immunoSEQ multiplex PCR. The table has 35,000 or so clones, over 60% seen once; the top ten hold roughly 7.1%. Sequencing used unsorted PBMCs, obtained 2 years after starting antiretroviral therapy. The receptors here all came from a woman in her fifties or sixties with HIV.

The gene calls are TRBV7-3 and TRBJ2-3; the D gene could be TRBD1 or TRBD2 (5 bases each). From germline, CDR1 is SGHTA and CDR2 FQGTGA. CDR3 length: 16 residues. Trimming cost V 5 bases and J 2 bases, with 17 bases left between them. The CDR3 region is CASSPEVGGITDTQYF. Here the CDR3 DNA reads TGTGCCAGCAGCCCTGAGGTTGGGGGAATCACAGATACGCAGTATTTT.

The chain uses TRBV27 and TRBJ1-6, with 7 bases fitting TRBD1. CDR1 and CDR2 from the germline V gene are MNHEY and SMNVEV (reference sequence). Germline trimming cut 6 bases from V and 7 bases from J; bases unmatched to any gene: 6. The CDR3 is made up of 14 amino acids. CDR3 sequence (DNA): TGTGCCAGCAGCCCGGGACAGTGGAATTCACCCCTCCACTTT. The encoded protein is CASSPGQWNSPLHF.

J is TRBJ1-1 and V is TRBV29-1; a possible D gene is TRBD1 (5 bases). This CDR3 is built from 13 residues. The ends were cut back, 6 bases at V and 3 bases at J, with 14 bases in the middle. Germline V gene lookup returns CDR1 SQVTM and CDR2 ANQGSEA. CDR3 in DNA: TGCAGCGTGATGGAGGGGTCGGACACTGAAGCTTTCTTT. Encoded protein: CSVMEGSDTEAFF.

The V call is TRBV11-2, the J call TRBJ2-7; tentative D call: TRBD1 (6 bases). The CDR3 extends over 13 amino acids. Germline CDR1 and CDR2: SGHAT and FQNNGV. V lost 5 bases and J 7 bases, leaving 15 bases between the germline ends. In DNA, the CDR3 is TGTGCCAGCAGCCCACAGGGTTCTCAAGAGCAGTACTTC. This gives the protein CASSPQGSQEQYF.

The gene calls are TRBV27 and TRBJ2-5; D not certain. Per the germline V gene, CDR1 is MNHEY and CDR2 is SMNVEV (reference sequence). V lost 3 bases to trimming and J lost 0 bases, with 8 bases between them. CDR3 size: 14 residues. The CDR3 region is CASSFRAYQETQYF. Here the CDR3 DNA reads TGTGCCAGCAGTTTTAGGGCGTACCAAGAGACCCAGTACTTC.

The CDR3 DNA sequence: TGTGCCAGCACCCCGGGACAACCCCCTTACGAGCAGTACTTC. Its protein product is CASTPGQPPYEQYF. The J gene is TRBJ2-7, the V gene TRBV28; perhaps TRBD1 as D (6 bases). The V end lost 7 bases, the J end lost 4 bases, and 17 bases lay between the germline ends. There are 14 residues in the CDR3. CDR1 is MDHEN and CDR2 is SYDVKM in the germline V gene.

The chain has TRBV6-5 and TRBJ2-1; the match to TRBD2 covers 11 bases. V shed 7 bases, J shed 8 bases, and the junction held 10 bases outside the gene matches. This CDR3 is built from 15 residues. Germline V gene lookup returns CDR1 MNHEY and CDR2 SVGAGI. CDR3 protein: CASTYGSGGAYEQFF. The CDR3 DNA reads TGTGCCAGCACCTACGGTAGCGGGGGGGCATATGAGCAGTTCTTC.

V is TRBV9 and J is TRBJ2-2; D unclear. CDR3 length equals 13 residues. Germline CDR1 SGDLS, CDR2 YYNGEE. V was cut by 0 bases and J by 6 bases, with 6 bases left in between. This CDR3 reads CASSVGVAGELFF. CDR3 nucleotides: TGTGCCAGCAGCGTAGGGGTCGCCGGGGAGCTGTTTTTT.

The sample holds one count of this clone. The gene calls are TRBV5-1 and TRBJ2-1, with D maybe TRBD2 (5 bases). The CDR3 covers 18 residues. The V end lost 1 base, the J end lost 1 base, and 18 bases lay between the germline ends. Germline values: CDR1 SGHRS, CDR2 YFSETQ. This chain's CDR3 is CASSLRADTSRSYNEQFF. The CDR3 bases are TGCGCCAGCAGCTTGCGAGCGGATACTTCGCGGTCCTACAATGAGCAGTTCTTC.

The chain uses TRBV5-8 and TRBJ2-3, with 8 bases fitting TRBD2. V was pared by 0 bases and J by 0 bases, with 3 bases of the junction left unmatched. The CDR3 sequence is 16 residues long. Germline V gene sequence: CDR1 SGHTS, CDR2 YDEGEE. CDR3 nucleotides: TGTGCCAGCAGCTTGGGACTAGCGACTAGCACAGATACGCAGTATTTT. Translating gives CASSLGLATSTDTQYF.

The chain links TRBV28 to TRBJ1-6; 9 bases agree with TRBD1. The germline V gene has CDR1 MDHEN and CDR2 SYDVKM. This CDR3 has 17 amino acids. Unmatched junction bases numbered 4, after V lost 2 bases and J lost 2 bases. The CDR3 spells CASSLKRTGAYNSPLHF. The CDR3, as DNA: TGTGCCAGCAGTTTAAAGAGGACAGGGGCCTATAATTCACCCCTCCACTTT. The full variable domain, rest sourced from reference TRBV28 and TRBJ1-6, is DVKVTQSSRYLVKRTGEKVFLECVQDMDHENMFWYRQDPGLGLRLIYFSYDVKMKEKGDIPEGYSVSREKKERFSLILESASTNQTSMYLCASSLKRTGAYNSPLHFGNGTRLTVT.